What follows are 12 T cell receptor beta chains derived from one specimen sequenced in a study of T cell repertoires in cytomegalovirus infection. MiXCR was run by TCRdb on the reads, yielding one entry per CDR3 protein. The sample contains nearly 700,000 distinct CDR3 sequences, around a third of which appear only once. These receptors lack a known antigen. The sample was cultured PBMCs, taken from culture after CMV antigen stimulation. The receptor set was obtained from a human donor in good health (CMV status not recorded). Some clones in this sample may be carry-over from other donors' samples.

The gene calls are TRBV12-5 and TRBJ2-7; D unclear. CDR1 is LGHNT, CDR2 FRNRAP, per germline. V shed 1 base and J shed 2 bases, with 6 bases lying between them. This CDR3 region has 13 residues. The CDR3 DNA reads TGTGCTAGTGGTTTGGCCCTACCCTACGAGCAGTACTTC. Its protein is CASGLALPYEQYF.

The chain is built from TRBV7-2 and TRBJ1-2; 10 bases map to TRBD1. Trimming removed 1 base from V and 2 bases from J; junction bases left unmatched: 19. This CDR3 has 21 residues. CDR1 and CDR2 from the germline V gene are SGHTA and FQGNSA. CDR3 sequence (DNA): TGTGCCAGCAGCTTAGTAGGGGACCACGGACAGGGGGTCCAAGCCAACTATGGCTACACCTTC. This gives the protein CASSLVGDHGQGVQANYGYTF. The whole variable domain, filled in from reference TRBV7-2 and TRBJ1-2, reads GAGVSQSPSNKVTEKGKDVELRCDPISGHTALYWYRQSLGQGLEFLIYFQGNSAPDKSGLPSDRFSAERTGGSVSTLTIQRTQQEDSAVYLCASSLVGDHGQGVQANYGYTFGSGTRLTVV.

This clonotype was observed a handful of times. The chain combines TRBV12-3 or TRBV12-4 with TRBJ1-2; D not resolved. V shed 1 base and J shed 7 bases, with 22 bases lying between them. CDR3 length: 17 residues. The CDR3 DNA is TGTGCCAGCAGTTTAGGGCGGGCCCGTCGGTACTCGTCTGGCTACACCTTC. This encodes CASSLGRARRYSSGYTF.

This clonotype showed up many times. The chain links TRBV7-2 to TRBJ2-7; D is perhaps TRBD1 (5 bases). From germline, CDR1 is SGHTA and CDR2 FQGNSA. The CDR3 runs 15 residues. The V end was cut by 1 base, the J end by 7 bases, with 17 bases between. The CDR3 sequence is CASSLVLAGRAEQYF. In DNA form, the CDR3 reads TGTGCCAGCAGCTTAGTCCTCGCAGGGCGTGCTGAGCAGTACTTC.

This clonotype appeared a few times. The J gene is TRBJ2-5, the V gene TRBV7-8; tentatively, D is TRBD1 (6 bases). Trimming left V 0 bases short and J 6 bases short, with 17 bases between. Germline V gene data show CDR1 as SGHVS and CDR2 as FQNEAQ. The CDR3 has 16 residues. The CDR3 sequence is CASSLAASRGAKTQYF. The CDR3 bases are TGTGCCAGCAGCTTAGCGGCGAGCAGGGGAGCGAAGACCCAGTACTTC.

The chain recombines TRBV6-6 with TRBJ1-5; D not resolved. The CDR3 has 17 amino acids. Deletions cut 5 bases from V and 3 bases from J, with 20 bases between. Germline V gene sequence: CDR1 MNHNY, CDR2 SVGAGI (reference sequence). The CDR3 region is CASSVLPGIFLNQPQHF. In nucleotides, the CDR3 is TGTGCCAGCAGTGTTCTTCCGGGGATCTTCCTCAATCAGCCCCAGCATTTT.

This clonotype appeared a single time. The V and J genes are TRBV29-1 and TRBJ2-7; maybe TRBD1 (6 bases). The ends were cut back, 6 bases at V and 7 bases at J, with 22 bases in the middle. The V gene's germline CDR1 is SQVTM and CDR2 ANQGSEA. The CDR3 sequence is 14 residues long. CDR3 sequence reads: CSVAGTTHTGEQYF. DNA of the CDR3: TGCAGCGTAGCCGGGACAACCCATACCGGAGAGCAGTACTTC.

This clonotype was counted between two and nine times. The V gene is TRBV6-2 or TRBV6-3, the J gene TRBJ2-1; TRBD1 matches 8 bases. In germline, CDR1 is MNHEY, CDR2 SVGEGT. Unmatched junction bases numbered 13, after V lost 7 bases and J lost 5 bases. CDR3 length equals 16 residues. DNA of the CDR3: TGTGCCAGCAACCACCTTCGCAGGGGGCTACACAATGAGCAGTTCTTC. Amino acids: CASNHLRRGLHNEQFF.

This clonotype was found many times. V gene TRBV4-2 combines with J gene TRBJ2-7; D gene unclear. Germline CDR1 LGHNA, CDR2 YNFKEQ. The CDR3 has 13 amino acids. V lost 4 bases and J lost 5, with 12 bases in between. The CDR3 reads CASSRGRTDEQYF. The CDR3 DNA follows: TGTGCCAGCAGCCGGGGTAGAACTGACGAGCAGTACTTC.

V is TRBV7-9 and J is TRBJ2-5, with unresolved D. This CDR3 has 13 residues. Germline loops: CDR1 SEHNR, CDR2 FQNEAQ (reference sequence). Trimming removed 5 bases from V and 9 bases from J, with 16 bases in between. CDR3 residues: CASSPSAGMAQYF. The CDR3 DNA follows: TGTGCCAGCAGCCCTAGTGCCGGCATGGCCCAGTACTTC.

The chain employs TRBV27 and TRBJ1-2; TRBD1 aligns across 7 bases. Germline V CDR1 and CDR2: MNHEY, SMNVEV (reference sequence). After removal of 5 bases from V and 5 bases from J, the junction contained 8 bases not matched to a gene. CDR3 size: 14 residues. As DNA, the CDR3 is TGTGCCAGCAGTCCAGACAGGGTTCAGTATGGCTACACCTTC. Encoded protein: CASSPDRVQYGYTF.

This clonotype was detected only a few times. CDR3: CASSHRVFSGNTIYF. CDR3 sequence (DNA): TGTGCCAGCAGCCACAGGGTCTTCTCTGGAAACACCATATATTTT. The chain combines TRBV12-3 or TRBV12-4 with TRBJ1-3; maybe TRBD1 (6 bases). The ends were cut back, 6 bases at V and 0 bases at J, with 12 bases in the middle. CDR3 length: 15 residues.